The entry below gives a single T cell receptor beta chain sequence along with its context. In this sample, this clone turned up many times. Its antigen target is currently unknown. Qualities for individual bases were not recorded, and no much larger clone is one base off. The time point label here, explained by the study, means: peripheral blood 6 weeks after treatment start. The cohort comprised about 30 patients with locally advanced or metastatic urothelial carcinoma treated at Memorial Sloan Kettering on a trial protocol. Peripheral blood mononuclear cells were collected pretreatment and during treatment, with between 1 and 8 total time points per patient. The Qiagen DNeasy Blood extraction kit was used to purify genomic DNA from total PBMCs and from tumor samples. Collected pretreatment and during treatment, PBMCs were isolated and stored as previously described. This entry comes from a study of PD-L1 blockade in urothelial cancer (dated by TCRdb to 2016 to 2017). As for the study more broadly: Therapy was started in the mid-2010s for all patients, and atezolizumab 1,200 mg was administered intravenously every 3 weeks. Blood samples gave a median of approximately 150,000 T cells and 88,000 or so unique TCRs, with a median clonality of roughly 0.08. An ECOG performance status of 0 or 1 was recorded for the patients, and 0 to 3 prior chemotherapy regimens had been received by the patients. The study was an exploratory multi-omic analysis of somatic, immune and clinical correlates of response to PD-L1 blockade with atezolizumab in urothelial cancer. Under ten patients achieved durable clinical benefit and approximately 20 did not. About 85% of the 29 patients were males with bladder-origin urothelial cancer, and about 60% of the roughly 30 reported a prior smoking history. Pretreatment tumor samples, along with matched peripheral blood serially collected before and after atezolizumab treatment, were subjected to TCR sequencing. Durable clinical benefit was defined as progression-free survival longer than 6 months, and TCR features were also tested against progression-free and overall survival. Blood samples were analyzed at 3 weeks after treatment start (second dose) and at 6 weeks after treatment start. In the same patients who had TCR sequencing, pretreatment tumors also underwent whole exome sequencing and RNA sequencing. Pretreatment blood TCR-seq was available for 27 to 30 patients, at least one posttreatment blood collection was obtained for roughly 25 patients, and tumor TCR-seq was available for roughly 25 patients. Study-wide conclusions, independent of this receptor: Improved progression-free and overall survival was associated with having pretreatment peripheral blood TCR clonality below the median. Greater expansion of tumor-associated TCR clones in peripheral blood 3 weeks after the start of treatment was observed in patients with durable benefit (n of about 24, p = 0.022). Because the sample size was small (n ≈ 31) and many exploratory analyses were performed, the results are intended to be hypothesis-generating.

Synthetic TCR analog templates were spiked into each PCR to estimate absolute template abundance from read counts. TCRbeta CDR3 regions were amplified from genomic DNA with bias-controlled V and J gene primers using the immunoSEQ assay. Sequencing of rearranged TCRbeta segments was done at approximately 20X coverage. Regarding the original processing steps: Clustering was used to correct sequencing errors, and CDR3s were annotated against IMGT so that V, D and J genes could be assigned. Only productive TCRbeta rearrangements were used in downstream analyses, excluding out-of-frame or stop-codon sequences. Clonality was computed as one minus Shannon entropy normalized by the log of the number of unique productive sequences. Clones differing between time points or between blood and tumor were identified by Fisher's exact test with Benjamini-Hochberg correction at adjusted p below 0.01. Not all clones reach the TCRdb copy of this immuneACCESS table, which keeps in-frame sequences only. Checked studies attribute under half of the gap to unresolved V genes and leave the rest unexplained. Clonal size and the V and J genes are those of that table, whereas D and trimming came from the DNA. A total of approximately 93,000 clones appear in this sample, approximately 87% of them only once. The ten largest clones take up under 10% of the sample.

The receptor was isolated from a man between 65 and 85 years old with urothelial cancer. The source material was PBMCs, sampled around atezolizumab (anti-PD-L1) treatment.

The CDR3 protein is CASSLTGREGTEAFF. The DNA sequence reads TGTGCCAGCAGCTTAACGGGCAGGGAGGGCACTGAAGCTTTCTTT. The rearranged chain carries TRBV7-3 and TRBJ1-1; the D region possibly corresponds to TRBD1 (5 bases align). The germline V gene gives CDR1 as SGHTA and CDR2 as FQGTGA. Reading from cysteine to phenylalanine, the CDR3 counts 15 amino acids. The CDR3 DNA has 45 bases and is translated from base 1. At the junction V is shortened by 0 bases and J by 4 bases, with 12 bases in between.